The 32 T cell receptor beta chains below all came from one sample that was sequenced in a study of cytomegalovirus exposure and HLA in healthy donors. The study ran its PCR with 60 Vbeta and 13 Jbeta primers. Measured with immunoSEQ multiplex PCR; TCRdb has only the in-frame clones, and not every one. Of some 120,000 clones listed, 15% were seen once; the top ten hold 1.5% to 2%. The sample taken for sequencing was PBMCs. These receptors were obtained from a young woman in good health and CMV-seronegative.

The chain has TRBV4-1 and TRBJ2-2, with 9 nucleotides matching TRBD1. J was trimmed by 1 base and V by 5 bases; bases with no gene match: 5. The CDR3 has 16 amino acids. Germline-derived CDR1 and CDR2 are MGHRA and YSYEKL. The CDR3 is CASSSRQGGNTGELFF. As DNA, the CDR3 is TGCGCCAGCAGCTCGCGACAGGGGGGGAACACCGGGGAGCTGTTTTTT.

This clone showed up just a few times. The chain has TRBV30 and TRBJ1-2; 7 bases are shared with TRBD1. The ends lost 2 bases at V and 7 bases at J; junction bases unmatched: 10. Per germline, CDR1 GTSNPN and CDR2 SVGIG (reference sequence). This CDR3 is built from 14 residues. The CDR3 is CAWSWSTGDSGYTF. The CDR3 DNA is TGTGCCTGGAGTTGGAGTACAGGGGACAGTGGCTACACCTTC.

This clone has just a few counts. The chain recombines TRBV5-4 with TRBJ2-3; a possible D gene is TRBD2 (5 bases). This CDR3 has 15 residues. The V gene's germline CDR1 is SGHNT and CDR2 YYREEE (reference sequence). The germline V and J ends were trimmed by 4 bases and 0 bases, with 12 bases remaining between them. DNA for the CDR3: TGTGCCAGCAGCCCCCTTTCGGGGAGCACAGATACGCAGTATTTT. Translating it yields CASSPLSGSTDTQYF.

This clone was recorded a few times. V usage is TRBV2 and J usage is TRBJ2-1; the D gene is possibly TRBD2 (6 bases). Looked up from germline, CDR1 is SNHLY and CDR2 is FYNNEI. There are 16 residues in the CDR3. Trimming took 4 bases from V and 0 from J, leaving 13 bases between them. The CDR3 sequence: CASSGGGQSSYNEQFF. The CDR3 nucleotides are TGTGCCAGCAGTGGAGGAGGGCAGAGCTCCTACAATGAGCAGTTCTTC.

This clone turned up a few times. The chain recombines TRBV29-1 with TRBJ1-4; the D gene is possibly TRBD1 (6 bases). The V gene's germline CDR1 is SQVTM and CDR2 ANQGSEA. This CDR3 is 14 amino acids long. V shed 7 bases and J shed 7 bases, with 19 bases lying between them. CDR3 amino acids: CSAAYAGAGEKLFF. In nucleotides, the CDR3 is TGCAGCGCCGCATATGCGGGGGCAGGTGAAAAACTGTTTTTT.

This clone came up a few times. The CDR3 coding sequence is TGTGCCAGCACCGGGACGGGACAGGGTCAGCCCCAGCATTTT. It codes for CASTGTGQGQPQHF. This chain links TRBV2 with TRBJ1-5; TRBD1 agrees at 9 bases. Trimming at V came to 7 bases and at J to 6 bases, leaving 7 bases not matched to a gene. This CDR3 comprises 14 residues. Germline CDR1 reads SNHLY; CDR2 reads FYNNEI.

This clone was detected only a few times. This chain's CDR3 is CASSKTGPSYEQYF. The CDR3 DNA reads as TGTGCCAGCAGTAAGACAGGGCCCTCCTACGAGCAGTACTTC. The chain is built from TRBV6-5 and TRBJ2-7; 7 nucleotides match TRBD1. Germline V gene data show CDR1 as MNHEY and CDR2 as SVGAGI. The CDR3 has 14 amino acids. V was pared by 5 bases and J by 0 bases, with 4 bases of the junction left unmatched.

The CDR3 spells CASSLYPGTDTQYF. The CDR3, as DNA: TGCGCCAGCAGCTTGTACCCGGGAACAGATACGCAGTATTTT. This sequence joins TRBV5-1 and TRBJ2-3, with D perhaps TRBD2 (5 bases). The CDR3 runs to 14 residues. CDR1 SGHRS and CDR2 YFSETQ come from the germline V gene. Trimming removed 1 base from V and 3 bases from J, with 9 bases in between. Combining the CDR3 with reference TRBV5-1 and TRBJ2-3 gives the whole variable domain KAGVTQTPRYLIKTRGQQVTLSCSPISGHRSVSWYQQTPGQGLQFLFEYFSETQRNKGNFPGRFSGRQFSNSRSEMNVSTLELGDSALYLCASSLYPGTDTQYFGPGTRLTVL.

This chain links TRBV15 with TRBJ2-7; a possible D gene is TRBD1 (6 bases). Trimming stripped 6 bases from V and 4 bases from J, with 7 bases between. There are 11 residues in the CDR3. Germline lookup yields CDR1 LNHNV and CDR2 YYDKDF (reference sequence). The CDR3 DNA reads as TGTGCCACCAGGGACAGTTACGAGCAGTACTTC. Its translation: CATRDSYEQYF.

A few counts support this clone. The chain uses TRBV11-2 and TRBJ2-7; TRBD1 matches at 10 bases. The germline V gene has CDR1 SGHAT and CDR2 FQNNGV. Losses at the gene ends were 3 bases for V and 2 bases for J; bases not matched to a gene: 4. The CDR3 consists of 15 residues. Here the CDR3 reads CASSFGTGEPYEQYF. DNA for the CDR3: TGTGCCAGCAGCTTCGGGACAGGGGAACCCTACGAGCAGTACTTC.

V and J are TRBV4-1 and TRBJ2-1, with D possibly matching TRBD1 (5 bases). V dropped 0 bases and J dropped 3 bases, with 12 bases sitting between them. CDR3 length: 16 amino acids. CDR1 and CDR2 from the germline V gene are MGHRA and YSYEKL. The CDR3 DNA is TGCGCCAGCAGCCAAGATGTAAGGGGTTACTACAATGAGCAGTTCTTC. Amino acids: CASSQDVRGYYNEQFF.

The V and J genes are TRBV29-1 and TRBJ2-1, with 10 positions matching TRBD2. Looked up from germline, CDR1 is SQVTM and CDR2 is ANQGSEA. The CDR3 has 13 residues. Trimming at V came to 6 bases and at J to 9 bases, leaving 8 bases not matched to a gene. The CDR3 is CSVRLLAGVEQFF. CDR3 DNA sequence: TGCAGCGTCCGTCTGCTAGCGGGAGTTGAGCAGTTCTTC.

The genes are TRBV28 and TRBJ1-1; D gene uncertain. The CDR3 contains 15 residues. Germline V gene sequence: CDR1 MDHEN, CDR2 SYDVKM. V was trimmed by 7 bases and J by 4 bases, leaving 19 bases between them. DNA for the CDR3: TGTGCCAGCAAAAGTGGCCCAGAGGAGGGCACTGAAGCTTTCTTT. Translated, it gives CASKSGPEEGTEAFF.

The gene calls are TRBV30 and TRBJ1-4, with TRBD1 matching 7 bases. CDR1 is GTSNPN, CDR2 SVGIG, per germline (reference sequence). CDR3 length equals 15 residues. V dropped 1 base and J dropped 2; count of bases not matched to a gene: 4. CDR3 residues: CAWSGLTGTNEKLFF. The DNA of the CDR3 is TGTGCCTGGAGTGGGCTGACAGGGACTAATGAAAAACTGTTTTTT. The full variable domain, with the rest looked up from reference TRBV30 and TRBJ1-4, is SQTIHQWPATLVQPVGSPLSLECTVEGTSNPNLYWYRQAAGRGLQLLFYSVGIGQISSEVPQNLSASRPQDRQFILSSKKLLLSDSGFYLCAWSGLTGTNEKLFFGSGTQLSVL.

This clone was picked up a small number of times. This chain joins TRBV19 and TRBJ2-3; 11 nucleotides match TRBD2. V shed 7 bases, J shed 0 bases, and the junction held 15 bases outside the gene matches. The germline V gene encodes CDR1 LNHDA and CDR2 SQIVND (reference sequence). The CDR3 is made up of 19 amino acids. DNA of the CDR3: TGTGCCAGTAATTCGCTTGGGCTAGCGGGGGGCCCTAGCACAGATACGCAGTATTTT. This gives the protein CASNSLGLAGGPSTDTQYF.

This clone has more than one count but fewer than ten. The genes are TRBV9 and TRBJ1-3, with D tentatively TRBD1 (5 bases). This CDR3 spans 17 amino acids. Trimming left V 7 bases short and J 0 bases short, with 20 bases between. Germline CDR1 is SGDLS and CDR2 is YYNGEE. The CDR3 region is CASGRAPGGLSGNTIYF. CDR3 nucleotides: TGTGCCAGCGGGAGGGCCCCGGGGGGACTCTCTGGAAACACCATATATTTT. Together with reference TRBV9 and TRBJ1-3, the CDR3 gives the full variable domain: DSGVTQTPKHLITATGQRVTLRCSPRSGDLSVYWYQQSLDQGLQFLIQYYNGEERAKGNILERFSAQQFPDLHSELNLSSLELGDSALYFCASGRAPGGLSGNTIYFGEGSWLTVV.

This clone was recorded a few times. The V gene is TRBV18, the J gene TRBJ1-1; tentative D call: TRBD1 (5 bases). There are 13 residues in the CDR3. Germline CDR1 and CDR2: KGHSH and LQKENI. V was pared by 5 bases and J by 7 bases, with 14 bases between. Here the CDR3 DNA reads TGTGCCAGCTCAACGGCGGGGGATGGTGAAGCTTTCTTT. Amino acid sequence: CASSTAGDGEAFF.

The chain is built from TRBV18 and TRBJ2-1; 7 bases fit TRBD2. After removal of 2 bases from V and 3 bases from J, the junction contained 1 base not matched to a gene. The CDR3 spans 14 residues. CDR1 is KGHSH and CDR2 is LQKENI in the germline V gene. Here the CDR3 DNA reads TGTGCCAGCTCACCAGGGGGGGTCTACAATGAGCAGTTCTTC. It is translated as CASSPGGVYNEQFF.

The CDR3: CASSPGRDVNQPQHF. As DNA, the CDR3 is TGTGCCAGCTCACCAGGCAGGGATGTCAATCAGCCCCAGCATTTT. This chain joins TRBV18 and TRBJ1-5, with D maybe TRBD1 (5 bases). The CDR3 consists of 15 residues. Trimming took off 2 bases at V and 3 bases at J, with 11 bases between the two ends. Germline CDR1 and CDR2: KGHSH and LQKENI.

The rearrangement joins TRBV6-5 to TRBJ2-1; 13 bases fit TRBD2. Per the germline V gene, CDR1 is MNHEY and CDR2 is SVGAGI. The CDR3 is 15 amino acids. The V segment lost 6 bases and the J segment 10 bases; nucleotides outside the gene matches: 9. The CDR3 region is CASSPGLAGVREQFF. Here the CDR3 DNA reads TGTGCCAGCAGCCCAGGACTAGCGGGAGTTCGGGAGCAGTTCTTC.

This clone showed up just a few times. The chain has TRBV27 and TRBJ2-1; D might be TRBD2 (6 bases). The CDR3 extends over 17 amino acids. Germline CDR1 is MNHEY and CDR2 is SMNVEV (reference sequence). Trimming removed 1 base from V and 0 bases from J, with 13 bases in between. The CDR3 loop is CASSLFPSESSYNEQFF. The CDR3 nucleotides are TGTGCCAGCAGTTTATTCCCTAGCGAGAGCTCCTACAATGAGCAGTTCTTC.

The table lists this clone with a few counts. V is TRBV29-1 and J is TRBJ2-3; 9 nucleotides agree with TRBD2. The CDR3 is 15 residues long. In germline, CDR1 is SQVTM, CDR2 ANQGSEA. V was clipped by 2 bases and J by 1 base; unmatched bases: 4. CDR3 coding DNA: TGCAGCGTTGAACTGGGCGGGAGGGGCACAGATACGCAGTATTTT. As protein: CSVELGGRGTDTQYF.

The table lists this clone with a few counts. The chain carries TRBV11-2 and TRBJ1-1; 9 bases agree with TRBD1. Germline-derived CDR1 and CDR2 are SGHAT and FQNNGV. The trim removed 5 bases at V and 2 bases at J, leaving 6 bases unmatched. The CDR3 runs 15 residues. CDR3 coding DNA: TGTGCCAGCAGCCCACAGGGGGCAGCAAACACTGAAGCTTTCTTT. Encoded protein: CASSPQGAANTEAFF.

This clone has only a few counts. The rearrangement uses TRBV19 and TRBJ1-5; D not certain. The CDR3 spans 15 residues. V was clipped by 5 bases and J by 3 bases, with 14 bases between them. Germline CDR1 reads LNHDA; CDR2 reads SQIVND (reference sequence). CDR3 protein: CASSVSLSINQPQHF. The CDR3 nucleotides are TGTGCCAGTAGTGTAAGCCTTTCTATCAATCAGCCCCAGCATTTT.

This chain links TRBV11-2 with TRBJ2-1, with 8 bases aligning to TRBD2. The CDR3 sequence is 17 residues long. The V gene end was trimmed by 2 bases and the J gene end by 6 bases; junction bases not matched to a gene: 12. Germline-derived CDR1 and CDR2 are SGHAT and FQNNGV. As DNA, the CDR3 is TGTGCCAGCAGCTTAAACCGAGATCCGGGACTAGTCAATGAGCAGTTCTTC. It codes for CASSLNRDPGLVNEQFF.

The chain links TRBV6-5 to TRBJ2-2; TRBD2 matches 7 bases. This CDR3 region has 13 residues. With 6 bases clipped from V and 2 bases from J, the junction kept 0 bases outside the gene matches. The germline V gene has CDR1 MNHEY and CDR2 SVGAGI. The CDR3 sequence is CASRTSNTGELFF. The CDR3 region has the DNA TGTGCCAGCAGGACTAGCAACACCGGGGAGCTGTTTTTT.

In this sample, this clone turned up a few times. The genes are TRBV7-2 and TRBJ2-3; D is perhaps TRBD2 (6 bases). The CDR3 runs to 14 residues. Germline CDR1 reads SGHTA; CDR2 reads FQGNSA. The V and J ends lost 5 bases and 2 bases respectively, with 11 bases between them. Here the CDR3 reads CASSQRGTTDTQYF. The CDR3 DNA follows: TGTGCCAGCAGCCAACGGGGGACCACAGATACGCAGTATTTT.

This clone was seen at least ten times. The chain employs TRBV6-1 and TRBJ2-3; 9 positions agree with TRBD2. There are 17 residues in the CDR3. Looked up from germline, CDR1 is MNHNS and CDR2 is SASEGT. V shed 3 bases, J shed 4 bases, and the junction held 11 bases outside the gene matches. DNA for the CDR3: TGTGCCAGCAGTGAGGTGCGGGGGGGCCTTCGTCCAGATACGCAGTATTTT. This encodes CASSEVRGGLRPDTQYF.

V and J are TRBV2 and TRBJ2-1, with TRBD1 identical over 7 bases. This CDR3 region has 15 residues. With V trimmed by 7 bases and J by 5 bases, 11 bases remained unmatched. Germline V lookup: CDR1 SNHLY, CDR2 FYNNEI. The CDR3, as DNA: TGTGCCAGCACAGGACGGGACAGAACAAACAATGAGCAGTTCTTC. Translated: CASTGRDRTNNEQFF.

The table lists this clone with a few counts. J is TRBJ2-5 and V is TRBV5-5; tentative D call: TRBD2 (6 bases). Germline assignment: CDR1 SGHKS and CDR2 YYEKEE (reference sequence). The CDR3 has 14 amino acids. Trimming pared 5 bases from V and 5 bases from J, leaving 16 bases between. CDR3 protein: CASSYDPGVETQYF. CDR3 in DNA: TGTGCCAGCAGTTATGACCCGGGGGTGGAGACCCAGTACTTC.

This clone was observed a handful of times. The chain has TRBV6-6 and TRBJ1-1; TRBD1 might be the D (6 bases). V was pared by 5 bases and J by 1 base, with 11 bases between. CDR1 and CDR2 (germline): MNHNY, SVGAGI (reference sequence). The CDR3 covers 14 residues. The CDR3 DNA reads TGTGCCAGCAGTCGTCAGACAGGGAACACTGAAGCTTTCTTT. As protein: CASSRQTGNTEAFF.

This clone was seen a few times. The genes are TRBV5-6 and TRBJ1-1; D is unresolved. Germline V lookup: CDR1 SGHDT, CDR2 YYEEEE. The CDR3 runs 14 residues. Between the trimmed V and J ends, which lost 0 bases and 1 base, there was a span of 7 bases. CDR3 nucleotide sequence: TGTGCCAGCAGCTTGGCGGCGGCGAACACTGAAGCTTTCTTT. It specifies CASSLAAANTEAFF. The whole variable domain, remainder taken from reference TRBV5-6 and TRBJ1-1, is DAGVTQSPTHLIKTRGQQVTLRCSPKSGHDTVSWYQQALGQGPQFIFQYYEEEERQRGNFPDRFSGHQFPNYSSELNVNALLLGDSALYLCASSLAAANTEAFFGQGTRLTVV.